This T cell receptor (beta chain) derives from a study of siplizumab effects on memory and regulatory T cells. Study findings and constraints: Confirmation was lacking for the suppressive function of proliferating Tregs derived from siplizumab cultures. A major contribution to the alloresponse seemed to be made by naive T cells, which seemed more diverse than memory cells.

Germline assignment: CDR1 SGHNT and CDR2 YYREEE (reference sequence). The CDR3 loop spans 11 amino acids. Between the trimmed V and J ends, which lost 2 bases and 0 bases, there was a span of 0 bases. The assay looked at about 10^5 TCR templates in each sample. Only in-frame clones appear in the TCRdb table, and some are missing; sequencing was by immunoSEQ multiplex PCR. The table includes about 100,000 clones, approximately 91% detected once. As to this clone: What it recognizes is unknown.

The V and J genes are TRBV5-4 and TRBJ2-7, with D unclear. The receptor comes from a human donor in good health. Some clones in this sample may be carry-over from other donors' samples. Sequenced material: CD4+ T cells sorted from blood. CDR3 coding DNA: TGTGCCAGCAGCTTCTCCTACGAGCAGTACTTC. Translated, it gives CASSFSYEQYF.